A single sample gave rise to the 9 T cell receptor beta chains below, sequenced in a study of OX40 agonist ivuxolimab in advanced cancers. The assay was immunoSEQ multiplex PCR, and TCRdb's table has in-frame clones only and misses some. This sample has about 77,000 clones, with approximately 94% found just once. The sequencing used CD4+ or CD8+ T cells sorted from blood, collected in a trial of the OX40 agonist ivuxolimab. The source of these receptors is an adult with an advanced solid tumor such as melanoma, head and neck, liver or kidney cancer.

The chain couples TRBV7-2 to TRBJ2-7; TRBD1 might be the D (5 bases). CDR3 size: 14 residues. The V end was cut by 5 bases, the J end by 2 bases, with 13 bases between. Germline V lookup: CDR1 SGHTA, CDR2 FQGNSA. The CDR3 nucleotides read TGTGCCAGCAGCCTTTGGCAGGGCCCCTACGAGCAGTACTTC. It is translated as CASSLWQGPYEQYF.

The rearrangement links TRBV27 to TRBJ1-6; the D is unclear. Germline V lookup: CDR1 MNHEY, CDR2 SMNVEV (reference sequence). The V end was cut by 5 bases, the J end by 9 bases, with 17 bases between. The CDR3 has 15 amino acids. CDR3 coding DNA: TGTGCCAGCAGTCCCCGCGGAGGCGAGGGTTCACCCCTCCACTTT. Protein: CASSPRGGEGSPLHF.

This chain joins TRBV29-1 and TRBJ1-2; 11 bases are shared with TRBD1. Germline CDR1 SQVTM, CDR2 ANQGSEA. The CDR3 covers 15 residues. V lost 6 bases to trimming and J lost 4 bases; unmatched junction nucleotides: 10. The CDR3 nucleotides read TGCAGCGTGGGCATCGGACAGGGGGCTGTCTATGGCTACACCTTC. Translating gives CSVGIGQGAVYGYTF.

In its sample, this clone was seen a few times. The chain carries TRBV10-1 and TRBJ1-5; D not certain. V dropped 3 bases and J dropped 0 bases, with 3 bases sitting between them. Germline V gives CDR1 WNHNN, CDR2 SYGVQD (reference sequence). The CDR3 covers 13 residues. CDR3 nucleotides: TGCGCCAGCAGTGAAACTAGCAATCAGCCCCAGCATTTT. Residues: CASSETSNQPQHF.

This sequence joins TRBV7-9 and TRBJ1-3, with 7 bases matching TRBD1. V lost 5 bases, J lost 1 base, and 5 bases stayed unmatched. CDR1 and CDR2 (germline): SEHNR, FQNEAQ (reference sequence). The CDR3 runs to 15 residues. The CDR3 sequence is CASSNRGSSGNTIYF. CDR3 in DNA: TGTGCCAGCAGCAACAGGGGCTCATCTGGAAACACCATATATTTT.

This chain joins TRBV7-2 and TRBJ2-3, with TRBD1 identical over 8 bases. V was pared by 5 bases and J by 2 bases, with 6 bases of the junction left unmatched. This CDR3 is built from 15 residues. Germline-derived CDR1 and CDR2 are SGHTA and FQGNSA. In nucleotides, the CDR3 is TGTGCCAGCAGCGGAGACAGGGGAATCACAGATACGCAGTATTTT. Its protein is CASSGDRGITDTQYF.

The chain employs TRBV30 and TRBJ2-7; 8 bases match TRBD2. Germline-derived CDR1 and CDR2 are GTSNPN and SVGIG (reference sequence). V dropped 2 bases and J dropped 2; count of bases not matched to a gene: 17. The CDR3 is 18 residues long. This chain's CDR3 is CAWSQYRSGLATPYEQYF. The CDR3 DNA is TGTGCCTGGAGTCAATACAGGTCAGGACTAGCAACTCCCTACGAGCAGTACTTC.

The chain links TRBV2 to TRBJ1-4; D gene unclear. Germline values: CDR1 SNHLY, CDR2 FYNNEI. CDR3 length: 14 residues. Trimming took off 5 bases at V and 5 bases at J, with 12 bases between the two ends. The CDR3 is CASSWEGTNEKLFF. The CDR3 nucleotides are TGTGCCAGCAGTTGGGAGGGAACAAATGAAAAACTGTTTTTT.

The V gene is TRBV5-4, the J gene TRBJ1-3; D unclear. CDR1 and CDR2 (germline): SGHNT, YYREEE (reference sequence). The CDR3 loop spans 15 amino acids. V lost 4 bases to trimming and J lost 0 bases, with 11 bases between them. The DNA of the CDR3 is TGTGCCAGCAGCCTCCGGACGGGCTCTGGAAACACCATATATTTT. Encoded protein: CASSLRTGSGNTIYF.